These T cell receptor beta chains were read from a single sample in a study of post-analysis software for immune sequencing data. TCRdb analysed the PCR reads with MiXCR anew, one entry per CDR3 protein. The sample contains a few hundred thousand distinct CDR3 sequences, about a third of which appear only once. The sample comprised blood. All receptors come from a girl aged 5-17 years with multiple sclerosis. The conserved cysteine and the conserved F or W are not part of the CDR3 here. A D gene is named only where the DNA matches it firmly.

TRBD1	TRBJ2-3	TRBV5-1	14	ASSLVGTGSTDTQY
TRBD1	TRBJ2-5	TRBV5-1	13	ASSQRGGQEETQY
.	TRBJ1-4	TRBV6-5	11	ASSSTIYEKLF
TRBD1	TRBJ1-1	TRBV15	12	ATSRSGQDTEAF
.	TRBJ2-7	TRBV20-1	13	SARDRGTSALPQY
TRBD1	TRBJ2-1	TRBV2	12	ARVRDRGYNEQF
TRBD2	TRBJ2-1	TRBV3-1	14	ASSRLAGDSYNEQF
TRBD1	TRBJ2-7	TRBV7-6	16	ASSLYPRGPTGAYEQY
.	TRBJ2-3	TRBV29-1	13	SVEVGPRSTDTQY
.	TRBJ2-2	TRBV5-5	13	ASSFFRGTAPELF
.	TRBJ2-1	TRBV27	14	ASSLLRGVGYNEQF
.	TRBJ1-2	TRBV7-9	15	ASSLDRRVIPNYGYT
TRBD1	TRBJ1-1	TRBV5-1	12	ASSPVGTGTEAF
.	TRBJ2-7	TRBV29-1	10	SVIEGLYEQY
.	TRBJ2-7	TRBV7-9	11	ASSPRRNYEQY
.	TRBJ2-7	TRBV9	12	ASTKGSPTYEQY
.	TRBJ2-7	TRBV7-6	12	ASSLGRGRHEQY
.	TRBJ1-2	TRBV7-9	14	ASSLVQAGHNYGYT
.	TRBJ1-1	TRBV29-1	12	SGLRDGGRTEAF
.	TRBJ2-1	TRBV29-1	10	SARGGGTEQF
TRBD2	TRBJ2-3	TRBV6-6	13	ASSPLAGVGDTQY
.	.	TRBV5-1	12	ASSLGLVGYEQY
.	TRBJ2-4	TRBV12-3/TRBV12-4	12	ASSPGVGGDIQY
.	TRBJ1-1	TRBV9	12	ASSVVEDNTEAF
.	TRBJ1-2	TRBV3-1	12	ASSPGPGNCGYT
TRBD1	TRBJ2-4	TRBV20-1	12	SAGQEVGKNIQY
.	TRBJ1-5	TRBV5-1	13	ASSPWAGGNQPQH
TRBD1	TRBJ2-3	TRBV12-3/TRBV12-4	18	ASSPFSPLSRGRWTDTQY
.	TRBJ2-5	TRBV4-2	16	ASSQGSAGRIFQETQY
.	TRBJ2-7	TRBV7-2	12	ASSFTRSSYEQY
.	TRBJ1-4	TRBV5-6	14	ASSSPRGLTNEKLF
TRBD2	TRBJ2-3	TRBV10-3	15	AISESPGLAETDTQY
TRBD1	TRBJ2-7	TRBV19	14	ASSIATGTGDYEQY
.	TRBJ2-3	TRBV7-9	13	ASSPDTAGTDTQY
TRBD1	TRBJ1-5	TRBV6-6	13	ASSRGQYSNQPQH
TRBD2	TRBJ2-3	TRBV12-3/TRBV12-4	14	ASSQRVAGSADTQY
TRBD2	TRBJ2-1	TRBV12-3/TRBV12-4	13	ASSSGLAGLNEQF
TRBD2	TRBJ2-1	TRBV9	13	ASSAVLAGGREQF
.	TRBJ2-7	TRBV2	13	ASSGVGTGSYEQY
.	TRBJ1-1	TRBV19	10	ASSIDRRKAF
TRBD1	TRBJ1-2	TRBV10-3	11	AISESDRVGYT